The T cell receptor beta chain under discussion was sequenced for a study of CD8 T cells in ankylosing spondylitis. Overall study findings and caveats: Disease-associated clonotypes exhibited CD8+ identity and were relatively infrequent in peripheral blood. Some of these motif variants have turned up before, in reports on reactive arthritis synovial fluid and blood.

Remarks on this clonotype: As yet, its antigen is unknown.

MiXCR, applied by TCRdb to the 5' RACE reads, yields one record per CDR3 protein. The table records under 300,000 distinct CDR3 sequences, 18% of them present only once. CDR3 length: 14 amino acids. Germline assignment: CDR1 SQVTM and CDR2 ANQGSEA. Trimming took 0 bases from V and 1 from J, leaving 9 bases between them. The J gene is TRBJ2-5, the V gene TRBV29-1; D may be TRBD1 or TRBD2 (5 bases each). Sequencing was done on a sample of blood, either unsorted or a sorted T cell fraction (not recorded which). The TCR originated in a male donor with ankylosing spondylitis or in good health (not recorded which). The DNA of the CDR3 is TGCAGCGTTGAAGACCGGGACGGCCAAGAGACCCAGTACTTC. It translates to CSVEDRDGQETQYF. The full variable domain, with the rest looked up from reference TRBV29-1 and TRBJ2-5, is SAVISQKPSRDICQRGTSLTIQCQVDSQVTMMFWYRQQPGQSLTLIATANQGSEATYESGFVIDKFPISRPNLTFSTLTVSNMSPEDSSIYLCSVEDRDGQETQYFGPGTRLLVL.